This is a list of T cell receptor beta chains from one sample in a study of blood T cell repertoires in COVID-19. Generated by immunoSEQ multiplex PCR, the TCRdb table keeps only in-frame clones and is missing some. The sample lists roughly 150,000 clones; over 75% were seen once. Sequencing was performed on peripheral blood. The receptors here all came from a man in his fifties or sixties with acute or convalescent COVID-19. CDR3s include the opening cysteine and the closing phenylalanine or tryptophan. The D gene is left open where the match is weak. Clone size is not always given. Where it is, it says once, few, many or a class for expanded clones.

j_gene | d_gene | abundance | v_gene | CDR3nt | CDR3aa
TRBJ2-1 | NA | NA | TRBV5-8 | TGTGCCAGCAGCTTGGTGTGGGGAGGGGGTCAAAGGAGGAATGAGCAGTTCTTC | CASSLVWGGGQRRNEQFF
TRBJ2-1 | TRBD2 | NA | TRBV4-1 | TGCGCCAGCAGCTTAAGACTAGCGGGAACCTACAATGAGCAGTTCTTC | CASSLRLAGTYNEQFF
TRBJ2-7 | NA | NA | TRBV6-5 | TGTGCCAGCAGTTACCGTGTGACAGAATCCTACGAGCAGTACTTC | CASSYRVTESYEQYF
TRBJ2-2 | NA | NA | TRBV4-1 | TGCGCCAGCAGCCAAGATGGGCAGGGCACCGGGGAGCTGTTTTTT | CASSQDGQGTGELFF
TRBJ2-7 | TRBD1 | NA | TRBV29-1 | TGCAGCGTTGGATCATCCGGACAGGATGGCGACGAGCAGTACTTC | CSVGSSGQDGDEQYF
TRBJ2-7 | NA | NA | TRBV20-1 | TGCAGTGCTTTAGAAGCCTACGAGCAGTACTTC | CSALEAYEQYF
TRBJ1-4 | NA | few | TRBV6-1 | TGTGCCAGCAGTGAAGAAGGAGCAACTAATGAAAAACTGTTTTTT | CASSEEGATNEKLFF
TRBJ1-2 | TRBD1 | NA | TRBV6-6 | TGTGCCAGCATAGGCTCCGGACAGGCTTATGGCTACACCTTC | CASIGSGQAYGYTF
TRBJ1-2 | NA | few | TRBV9 | TGTGCCAGCAGCGTAGCCCTGACAGCTAACTATGGCTACACCTTC | CASSVALTANYGYTF
TRBJ2-5 | TRBD1 | few | TRBV10-2 | TGCGCCAGCAGTGTCAGGGACAGGGTGTCAGAGACCCAGTACTTC | CASSVRDRVSETQYF
TRBJ2-1 | TRBD2 | NA | TRBV5-4 | TGTGCCAGCAGGGGGAGTAGCGGGGGCCCTTCCTACAATGAGCAGTTCTTC | CASRGSSGGPSYNEQFF
TRBJ1-2 | NA | NA | TRBV11-2 | TGTGCCAGCAGCTTCGGGGCGGGGTTTGGCTACACCTTC | CASSFGAGFGYTF
TRBJ1-1 | NA | NA | TRBV15 | TGTGCCACCAGCTCCACAGGGCTACCTGAAGCTTTCTTT | CATSSTGLPEAFF
TRBJ2-1 | NA | NA | TRBV3-1/TRBV3-2 | TGTGCCAGCAGCCAAGTAGGGAGTCCCTACAATGAGCAGTTCTTC | CASSQVGSPYNEQFF
TRBJ2-7 | TRBD2 | few | TRBV7-8 | TGTGCCAGCAGCTCACCCCCCGCGGGAGCCTACGAGCAGTACTTC | CASSSPPAGAYEQYF
TRBJ1-1 | NA | NA | TRBV2 | TGTGCCAGCAGTATCAGGGAATTTGCTTTCTTT | CASSIREFAFF
TRBJ2-2 | NA | NA | TRBV7-3 | TGTGCCAGCAGCCTAAGTGGGGCTAGAACCACCGGGGAGCTGTTTTTT | CASSLSGARTTGELFF